The 6 T cell receptor beta chains in this list originate from one sample, sequenced in a study of identical twins. From the 5' RACE reads, TCRdb called clonotypes with MiXCR, one entry per CDR3 protein. The repertoire consists of just over 500,000 distinct CDR3 sequences, with roughly a fifth occurring once and the leading ten covering around 0.9%. The sample also formed part of further work on T cells expressing NK-cell markers.

The sample taken for sequencing was CD4+ T cells sorted from blood. The receptors originated from a woman aged 18 to 35 in good health.

This clonotype appeared a few times. The chain uses TRBV30 and TRBJ2-5; the D gene could be TRBD1 or TRBD2 (5 bases each). The V and J ends lost 0 bases and 3 bases respectively, with 8 bases between them. Germline CDR1 GTSNPN, CDR2 SVGIG (reference sequence). The CDR3 runs to 13 residues. In nucleotides, the CDR3 is TGTGCCTGGAGTGTGGGGACGAAAGAGACCCAGTACTTC. The encoded protein is CAWSVGTKETQYF.

This clonotype was counted between two and nine times. V usage is TRBV12-3 or TRBV12-4 and J usage is TRBJ2-1, with D unclear. V was pared by 7 bases and J by 0 bases, with 10 bases between. The CDR3 has 14 amino acids. The CDR3 region has the DNA TGTGCCAGCACCCTCATAAGCTCCTACAATGAGCAGTTCTTC. Residues: CASTLISSYNEQFF.

This clonotype showed up many times. The V call is TRBV20-1, the J call TRBJ1-6; no definite D call. Trimming stripped 8 bases from V and 10 bases from J, with 9 bases between. Germline V CDR1 and CDR2: DFQATT, SNEGSKA (reference sequence). CDR3 length: 10 amino acids. The CDR3 coding sequence is TGCAGTATTGGGTCCTCACCCCTCCACTTT. Its translation: CSIGSSPLHF.

This clonotype was counted only a few times. This chain connects TRBV7-2 to TRBJ2-1; 8 positions agree with TRBD2. V dropped 6 bases and J dropped 10; count of bases not matched to a gene: 8. CDR3 length equals 13 residues. Germline V gene sequence: CDR1 SGHTA, CDR2 FQGNSA. The DNA for the CDR3 is TGTGCCAGCAGGACCGGGACTAGTAAAGAGCAGTTCTTC. Translating it yields CASRTGTSKEQFF.

The chain has TRBV14 and TRBJ2-7; D is undetermined. This CDR3 region has 15 residues. Trimming took 1 base from V and 0 from J, leaving 10 bases between them. Germline-derived CDR1 and CDR2 are SGHDN and FVKESK. CDR3 DNA sequence: TGTGCCAGCAGCCAAGGACGAACGTACTCCTACGAGCAGTACTTC. Encoded protein: CASSQGRTYSYEQYF.

The rearrangement uses TRBV10-3 and TRBJ2-3; 11 bases line up with TRBD2. The V gene end was trimmed by 4 bases and the J gene end by 4 bases; junction bases not matched to a gene: 7. Germline V lookup: CDR1 ENHRY, CDR2 SYGVKD. The CDR3 has 16 amino acids. This CDR3 reads CAISAGLAGFADTQYF. The CDR3 DNA sequence: TGTGCCATCAGTGCCGGACTAGCGGGTTTCGCAGATACGCAGTATTTT.